This TCR beta chain comes out of a study of identical twins. Study-level findings and limits: Without tracking the same donors, conclusions rested on cross-sectional statistical analysis.

The germline V gene encodes CDR1 SNHLY and CDR2 FYNNEI. V lost 8 bases and J lost 0, with 13 bases in between. The CDR3 spans 14 residues. Template switching added a universal primer site; cDNA carried unique molecular identifiers. TCRdb reanalysed the 5' RACE reads using MiXCR and keeps one entry per CDR3 protein. The profile shows about 520,000 distinct CDR3 sequences, roughly a fifth of them singletons. This clonotype was counted only a few times. Its cognate antigen is unknown. In addition, the sample was reused for a study of T cells expressing NK-cell markers. As that report states: Investigators obtained TCR beta repertoires from sorted CD3+CD56+NKG2C+, CD3+CD56+NKG2C- and CD3+CD56-NKG2C+ T cells. Within the sequenced cohort of eight donors, seven exhibited HCMV seropositivity and one was seronegative.

Sequenced material: CD4+ T cells sorted from blood. The TCR was taken from a woman younger than 30 in good health. The chain combines TRBV2 with TRBJ1-1; D is undetermined. The CDR3 spells CASAIRALNTEAFF. The CDR3, as DNA: TGTGCCAGCGCCATCCGGGCCTTGAACACTGAAGCTTTCTTT.